This passage covers 6 T cell receptor beta chains from one sample sequenced in a study of CD8+CD57+ T cells in acquired aplastic anemia. Genomic DNA constituted the template upon which TCR beta VDJ and CDR3 profiling was performed. MiXCR, applied by TCRdb to the reads, yields one record per CDR3 protein. The sample has 150,000 to 200,000 distinct CDR3 sequences; 71% are singletons. Sequencing involved patients with CD8+CD57+ cell expansion previously shown by flow cytometry. The sample consisted of sorted CD4+, CD8+, or CD8+CD57+ T cells (not recorded which) from PBMCs. These receptors all come from a human donor with aplastic anemia.

The chain uses TRBV4-1 and TRBJ1-6; D is perhaps TRBD1 (6 bases). The CDR3 consists of 16 residues. The germline V and J ends were trimmed by 3 bases and 8 bases, with 17 bases remaining between them. Germline lookup yields CDR1 MGHRA and CDR2 YSYEKL. CDR3 DNA: TGCGCCAGCAGCCACGAGGACAGCGCGTATTATTCACCCCTCCACTTT. Translating gives CASSHEDSAYYSPLHF.

The gene calls are TRBV5-1 and TRBJ2-1, with unresolved D. Per germline, CDR1 SGHRS and CDR2 YFSETQ. The V end was cut by 0 bases, the J end by 4 bases, with 11 bases between. The CDR3 sequence is 15 residues long. CDR3 loop: CASSLVLAEYNEQFF. CDR3 nucleotide sequence: TGCGCCAGCAGCTTGGTTCTGGCGGAGTACAATGAGCAGTTCTTC.

This clonotype has just a few counts. The V call is TRBV15, the J call TRBJ1-1; no clear D. CDR1 is LNHNV and CDR2 is YYDKDF in the germline V gene (reference sequence). The CDR3 runs to 14 residues. Trimming stripped 5 bases from V and 3 bases from J, with 13 bases between. The CDR3 spells CATSFEEQDTEAFF. The CDR3 DNA is TGTGCCACCAGCTTTGAGGAGCAGGACACTGAAGCTTTCTTT.

This clonotype showed up just a few times. The chain recombines TRBV29-1 with TRBJ1-2; D uncertain. CDR1 is SQVTM and CDR2 is ANQGSEA in the germline V gene. The CDR3 runs 12 residues. The germline V and J ends were trimmed by 7 bases and 0 bases, with 9 bases remaining between them. CDR3 nucleotide sequence: TGCAGCGGATGGGCCTCTAACTATGGCTACACCTTC. It codes for CSGWASNYGYTF.

The rearrangement joins TRBV20-1 to TRBJ1-1, with D possibly TRBD1 on 5 matching bases. Germline loops: CDR1 DFQATT, CDR2 SNEGSKA (reference sequence). The germline V and J ends were trimmed by 5 bases and 2 bases, with 18 bases remaining between them. The CDR3 sequence is 15 residues long. Written as DNA, the CDR3 is TGCAGTGCTTCTGAACCGGGACTCATCAACACTGAAGCTTTCTTT. The encoded protein is CSASEPGLINTEAFF.

The gene calls are TRBV14 and TRBJ2-7; the match to TRBD2 covers 9 bases. V was pared by 4 bases and J by 2 bases, with 6 bases of the junction left unmatched. The CDR3 runs to 15 residues. The germline V gene has CDR1 SGHDN and CDR2 FVKESK. The CDR3 region is CASSLLGGGAYEQYF. The CDR3 DNA reads as TGTGCCAGCAGCCTTCTTGGCGGGGGGGCCTACGAGCAGTACTTC.